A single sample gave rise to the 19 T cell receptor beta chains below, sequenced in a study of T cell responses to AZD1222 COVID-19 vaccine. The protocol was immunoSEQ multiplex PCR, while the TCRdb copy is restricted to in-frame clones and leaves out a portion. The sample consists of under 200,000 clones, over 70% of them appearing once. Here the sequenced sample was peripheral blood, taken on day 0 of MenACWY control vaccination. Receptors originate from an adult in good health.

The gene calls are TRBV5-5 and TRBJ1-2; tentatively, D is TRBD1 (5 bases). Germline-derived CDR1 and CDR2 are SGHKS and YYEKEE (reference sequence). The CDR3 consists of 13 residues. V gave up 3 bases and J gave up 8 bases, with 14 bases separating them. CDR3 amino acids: CASSSGDPRGYTF. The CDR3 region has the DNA TGTGCCAGCAGCTCGGGGGACCCACGGGGCTACACCTTC.

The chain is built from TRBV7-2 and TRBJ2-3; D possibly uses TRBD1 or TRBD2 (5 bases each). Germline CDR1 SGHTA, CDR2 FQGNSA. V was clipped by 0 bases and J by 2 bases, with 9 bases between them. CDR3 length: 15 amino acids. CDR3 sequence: CASSLAGTVTDTQYF. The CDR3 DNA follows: TGTGCCAGCAGCTTAGCCGGGACCGTCACAGATACGCAGTATTTT.

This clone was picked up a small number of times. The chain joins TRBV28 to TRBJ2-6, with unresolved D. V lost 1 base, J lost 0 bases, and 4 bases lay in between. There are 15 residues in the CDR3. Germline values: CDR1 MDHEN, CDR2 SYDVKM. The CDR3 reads CASSLSGSGANVLTF. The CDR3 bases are TGTGCCAGCAGTTTATCCGGCTCTGGGGCCAACGTCCTGACTTTC.

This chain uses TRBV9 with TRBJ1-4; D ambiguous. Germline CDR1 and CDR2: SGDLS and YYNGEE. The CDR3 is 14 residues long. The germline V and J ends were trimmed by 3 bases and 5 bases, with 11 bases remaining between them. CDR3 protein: CASSASGGNEKLFF. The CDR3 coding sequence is TGTGCCAGCAGCGCCTCCGGCGGGAATGAAAAACTGTTTTTT. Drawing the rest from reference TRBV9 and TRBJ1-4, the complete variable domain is DSGVTQTPKHLITATGQRVTLRCSPRSGDLSVYWYQQSLDQGLQFLIQYYNGEERAKGNILERFSAQQFPDLHSELNLSSLELGDSALYFCASSASGGNEKLFFGSGTQLSVL.

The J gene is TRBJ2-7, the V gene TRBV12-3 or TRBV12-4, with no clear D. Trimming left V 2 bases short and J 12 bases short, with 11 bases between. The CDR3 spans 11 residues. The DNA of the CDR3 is TGTGCCAGCAGTTTATTCGGGCAGAGGTACTTC. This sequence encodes CASSLFGQRYF.

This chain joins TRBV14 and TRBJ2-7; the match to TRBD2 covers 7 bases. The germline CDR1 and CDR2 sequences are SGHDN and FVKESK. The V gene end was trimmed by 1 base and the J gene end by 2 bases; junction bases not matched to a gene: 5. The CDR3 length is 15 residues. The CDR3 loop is CASSQVGGSTYEQYF. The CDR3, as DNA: TGTGCCAGCAGCCAAGTCGGCGGGAGCACCTACGAGCAGTACTTC.

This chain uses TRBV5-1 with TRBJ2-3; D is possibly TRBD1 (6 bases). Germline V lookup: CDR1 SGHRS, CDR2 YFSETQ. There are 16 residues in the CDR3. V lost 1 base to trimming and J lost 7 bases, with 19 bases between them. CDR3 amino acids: CASSLRVSQGNNTQYF. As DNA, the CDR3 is TGCGCCAGCAGCTTGAGAGTTTCACAGGGCAATAATACGCAGTATTTT.

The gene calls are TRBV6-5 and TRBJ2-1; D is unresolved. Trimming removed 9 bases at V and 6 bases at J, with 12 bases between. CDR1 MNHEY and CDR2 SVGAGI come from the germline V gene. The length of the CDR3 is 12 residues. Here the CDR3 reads CASQAAGNEQFF. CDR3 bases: TGTGCCAGTCAAGCCGCTGGCAATGAGCAGTTCTTC.

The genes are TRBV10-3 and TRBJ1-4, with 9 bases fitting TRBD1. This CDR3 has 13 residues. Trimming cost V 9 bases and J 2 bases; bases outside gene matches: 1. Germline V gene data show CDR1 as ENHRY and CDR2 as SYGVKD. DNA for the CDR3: TGTGCCATACAGGGGGCCACTAATGAAAAACTGTTTTTT. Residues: CAIQGATNEKLFF.

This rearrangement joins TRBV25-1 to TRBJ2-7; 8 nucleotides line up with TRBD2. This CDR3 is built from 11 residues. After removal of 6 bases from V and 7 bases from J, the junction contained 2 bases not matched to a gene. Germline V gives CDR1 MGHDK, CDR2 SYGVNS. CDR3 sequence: CASRLAGEQYF. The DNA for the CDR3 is TGTGCCAGCAGATTAGCGGGAGAGCAGTACTTC.

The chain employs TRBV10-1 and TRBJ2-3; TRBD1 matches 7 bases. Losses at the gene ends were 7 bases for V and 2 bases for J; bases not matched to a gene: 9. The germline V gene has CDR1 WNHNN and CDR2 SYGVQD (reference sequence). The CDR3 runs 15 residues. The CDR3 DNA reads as TGCGCCAGCACCCGACAGGGTCTAACCACAGATACGCAGTATTTT. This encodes CASTRQGLTTDTQYF.

The CDR3: CSASGTSGRTYEQYF. CDR3 nucleotides: TGCAGTGCTAGTGGGACTAGCGGGAGAACCTACGAGCAGTACTTC. The chain combines TRBV20-1 with TRBJ2-7, with 14 positions matching TRBD2. The CDR3 runs to 15 residues. CDR1 DFQATT and CDR2 SNEGSKA come from the germline V gene (reference sequence). V dropped 3 bases and J dropped 2; count of bases not matched to a gene: 3.

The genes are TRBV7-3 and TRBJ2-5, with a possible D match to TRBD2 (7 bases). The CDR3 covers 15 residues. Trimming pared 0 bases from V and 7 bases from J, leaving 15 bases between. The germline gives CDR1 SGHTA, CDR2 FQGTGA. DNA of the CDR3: TGTGCCAGCAGCTTAACGTCCGGGGGGCGAGGGACCCAGTACTTC. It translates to CASSLTSGGRGTQYF.

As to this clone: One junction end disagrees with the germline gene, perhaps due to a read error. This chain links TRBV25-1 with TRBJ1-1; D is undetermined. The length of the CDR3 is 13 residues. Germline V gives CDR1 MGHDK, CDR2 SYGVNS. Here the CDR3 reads CASSVLLNTGAFF. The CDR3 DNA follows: TGTGCCAGCAGCGTACTTCTGAACACTGGAGCTTTCTTT.

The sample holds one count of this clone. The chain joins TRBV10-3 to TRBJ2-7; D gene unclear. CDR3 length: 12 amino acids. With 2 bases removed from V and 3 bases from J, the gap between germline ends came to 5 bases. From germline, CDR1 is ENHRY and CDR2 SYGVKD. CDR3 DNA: TGTGCCATCAGTGAGGCTTACTACGAGCAGTACTTC. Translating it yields CAISEAYYEQYF.

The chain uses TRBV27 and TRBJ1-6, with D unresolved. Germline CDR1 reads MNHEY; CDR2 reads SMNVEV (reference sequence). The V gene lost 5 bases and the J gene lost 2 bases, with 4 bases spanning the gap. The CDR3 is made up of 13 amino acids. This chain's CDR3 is CASSLTYNSPLHF. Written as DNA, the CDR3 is TGTGCCAGCAGTCTAACCTATAATTCACCCCTCCACTTT.

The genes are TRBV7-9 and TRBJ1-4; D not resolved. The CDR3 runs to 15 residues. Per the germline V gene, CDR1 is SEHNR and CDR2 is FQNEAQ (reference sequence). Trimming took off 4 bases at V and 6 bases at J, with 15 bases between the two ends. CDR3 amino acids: CASSSARTDDEKLFF. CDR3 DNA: TGTGCCAGCAGCTCCGCCCGGACCGATGATGAAAAACTGTTTTTT.

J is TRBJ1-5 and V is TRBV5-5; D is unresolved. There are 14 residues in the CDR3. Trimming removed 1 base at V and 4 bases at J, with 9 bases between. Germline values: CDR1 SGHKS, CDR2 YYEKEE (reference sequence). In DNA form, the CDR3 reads TGTGCCAGCAGCTTGACAGTCCTGAATCAGCCCCAGCATTTT. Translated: CASSLTVLNQPQHF.

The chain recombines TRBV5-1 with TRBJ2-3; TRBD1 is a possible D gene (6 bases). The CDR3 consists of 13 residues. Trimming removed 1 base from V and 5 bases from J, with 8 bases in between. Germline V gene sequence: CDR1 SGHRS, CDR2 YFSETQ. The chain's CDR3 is CASSLMDRDTQYF. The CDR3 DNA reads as TGCGCCAGCAGCTTGATGGACAGAGATACGCAGTATTTT.